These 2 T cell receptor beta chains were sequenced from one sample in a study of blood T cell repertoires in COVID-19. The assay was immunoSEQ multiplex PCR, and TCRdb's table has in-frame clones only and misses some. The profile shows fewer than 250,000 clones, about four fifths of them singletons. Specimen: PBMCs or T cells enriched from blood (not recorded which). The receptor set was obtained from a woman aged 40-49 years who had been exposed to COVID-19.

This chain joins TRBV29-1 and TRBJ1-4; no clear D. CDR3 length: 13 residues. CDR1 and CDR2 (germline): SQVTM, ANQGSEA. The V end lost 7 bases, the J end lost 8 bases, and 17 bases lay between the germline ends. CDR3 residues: CSGSTLRGEKLFF. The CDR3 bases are TGCAGCGGCTCGACTCTTAGAGGCGAAAAACTGTTTTTT.

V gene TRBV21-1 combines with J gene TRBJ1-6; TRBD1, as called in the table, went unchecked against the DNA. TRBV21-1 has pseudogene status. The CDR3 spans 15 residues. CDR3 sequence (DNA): TGTGCCAGCATCCTTCCTATGTCAGGAAATTCACCCCTCCACTTT. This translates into CASILPMSGNSPLHF.